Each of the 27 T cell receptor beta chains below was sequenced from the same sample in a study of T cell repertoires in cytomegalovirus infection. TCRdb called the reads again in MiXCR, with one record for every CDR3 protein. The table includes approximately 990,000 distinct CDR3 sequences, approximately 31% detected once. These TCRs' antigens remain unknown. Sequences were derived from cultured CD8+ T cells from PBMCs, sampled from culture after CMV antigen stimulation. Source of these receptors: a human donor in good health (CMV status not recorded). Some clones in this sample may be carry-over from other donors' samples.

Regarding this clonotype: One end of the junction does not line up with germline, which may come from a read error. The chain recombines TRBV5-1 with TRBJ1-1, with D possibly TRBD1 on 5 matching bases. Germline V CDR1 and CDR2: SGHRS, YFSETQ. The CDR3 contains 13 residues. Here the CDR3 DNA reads TGTGCCAGCAGCTTCAGGGTAGGCACTGAAGCTTTCTTT. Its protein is CASSFRVGTEAFF.

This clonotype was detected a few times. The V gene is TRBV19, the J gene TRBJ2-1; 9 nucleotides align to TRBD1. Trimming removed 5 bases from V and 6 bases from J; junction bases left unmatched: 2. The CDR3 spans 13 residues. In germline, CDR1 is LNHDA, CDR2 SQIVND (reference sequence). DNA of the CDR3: TGTGCCAGTAGTGTGGGACAGGGCAATGAGCAGTTCTTC. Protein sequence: CASSVGQGNEQFF.

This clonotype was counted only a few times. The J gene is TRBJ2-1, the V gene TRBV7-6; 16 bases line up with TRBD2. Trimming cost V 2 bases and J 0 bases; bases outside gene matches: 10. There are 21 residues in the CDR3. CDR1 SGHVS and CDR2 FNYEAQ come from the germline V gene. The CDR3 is CASSLKALGTSGGASYNEQFF. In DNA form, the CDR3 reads TGTGCCAGCAGCTTAAAAGCCCTAGGGACTAGCGGGGGGGCCTCCTACAATGAGCAGTTCTTC.

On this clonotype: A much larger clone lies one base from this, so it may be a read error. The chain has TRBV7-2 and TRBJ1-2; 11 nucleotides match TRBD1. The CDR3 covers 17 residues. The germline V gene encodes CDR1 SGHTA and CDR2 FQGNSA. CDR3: CASNLDGQGAALGGYTF. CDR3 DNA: TGTGCCAGCAACTTAGACGGACAGGGGGCAGCTTTAGGTGGCTACACCTTC.

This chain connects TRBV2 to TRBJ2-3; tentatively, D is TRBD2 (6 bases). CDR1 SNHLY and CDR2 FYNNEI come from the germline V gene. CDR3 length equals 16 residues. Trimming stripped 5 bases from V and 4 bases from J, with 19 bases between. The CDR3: CASSLSGLQLADTQYF. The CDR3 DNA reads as TGTGCCAGCAGTTTAAGCGGGCTTCAACTTGCAGATACGCAGTATTTT.

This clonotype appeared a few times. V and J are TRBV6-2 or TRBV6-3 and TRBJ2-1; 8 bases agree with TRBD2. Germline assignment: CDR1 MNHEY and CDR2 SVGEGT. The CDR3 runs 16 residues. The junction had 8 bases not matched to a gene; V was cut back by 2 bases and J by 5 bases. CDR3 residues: CASSYRPVRGDNEQFF. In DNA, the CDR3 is TGTGCCAGCAGTTACCGCCCGGTGCGGGGGGACAATGAGCAGTTCTTC.

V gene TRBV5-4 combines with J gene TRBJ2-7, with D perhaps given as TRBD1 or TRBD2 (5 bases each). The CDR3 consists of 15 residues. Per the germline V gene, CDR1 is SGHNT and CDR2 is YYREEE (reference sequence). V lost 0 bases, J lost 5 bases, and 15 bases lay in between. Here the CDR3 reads CASSLERTLTHEQYF. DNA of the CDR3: TGTGCCAGCAGCTTGGAGCGGACATTAACCCACGAGCAGTACTTC.

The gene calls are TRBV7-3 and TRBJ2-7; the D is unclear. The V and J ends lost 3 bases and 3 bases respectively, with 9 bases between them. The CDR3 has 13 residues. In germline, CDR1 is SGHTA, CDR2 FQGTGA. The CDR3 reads CASSFSPGYEQYV. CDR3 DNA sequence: TGTGCCAGCAGCTTCTCTCCCGGCTACGAGCAGTACGTC.

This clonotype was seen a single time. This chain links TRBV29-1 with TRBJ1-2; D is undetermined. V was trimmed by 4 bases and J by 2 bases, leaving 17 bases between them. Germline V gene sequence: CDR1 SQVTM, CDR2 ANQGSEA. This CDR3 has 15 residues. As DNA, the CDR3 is TGCAGCGTTGGGTCCTCGAGCCGTTCGAACTATGGCTACACCTTC. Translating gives CSVGSSSRSNYGYTF.

CDR3 nucleotides: TGTGCCAGTAAAACAGAGGGAGGAGCAACTAATGAAAAACTGTTTTTT. Its protein product is CASKTEGGATNEKLFF. V gene TRBV19 combines with J gene TRBJ1-4; no definite D call. CDR1 and CDR2 from the germline V gene are LNHDA and SQIVND (reference sequence). V lost 7 bases, J lost 0 bases, and 15 bases lay in between. The CDR3 length is 16 residues.

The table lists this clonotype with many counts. CDR3 protein: CASSLQVGLASSYEQYV. The CDR3 DNA is TGTGCCAGCAGCTTGCAAGTAGGACTAGCGAGCTCCTACGAGCAGTACGTC. V usage is TRBV7-9 and J usage is TRBJ2-7; 9 nucleotides line up with TRBD2. CDR3 length: 17 residues. Per germline, CDR1 SEHNR and CDR2 FQNEAQ (reference sequence). Germline trimming cut 3 bases from V and 0 bases from J; bases unmatched to any gene: 9.

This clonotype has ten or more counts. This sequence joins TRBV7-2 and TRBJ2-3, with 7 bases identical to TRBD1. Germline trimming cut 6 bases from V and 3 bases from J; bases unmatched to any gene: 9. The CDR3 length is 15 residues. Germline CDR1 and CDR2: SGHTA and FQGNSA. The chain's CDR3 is CASRYSTGTTDTQYF. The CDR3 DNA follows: TGTGCCAGCAGATACTCGACAGGGACGACAGATACGCAGTATTTT.

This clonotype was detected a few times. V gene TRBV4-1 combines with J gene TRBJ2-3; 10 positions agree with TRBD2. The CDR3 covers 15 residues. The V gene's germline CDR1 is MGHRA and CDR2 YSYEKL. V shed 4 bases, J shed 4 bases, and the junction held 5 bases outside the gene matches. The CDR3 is CASSLAGGSPDTQYF. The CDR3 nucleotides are TGCGCCAGCAGCCTAGCGGGGGGTAGTCCAGATACGCAGTATTTT.

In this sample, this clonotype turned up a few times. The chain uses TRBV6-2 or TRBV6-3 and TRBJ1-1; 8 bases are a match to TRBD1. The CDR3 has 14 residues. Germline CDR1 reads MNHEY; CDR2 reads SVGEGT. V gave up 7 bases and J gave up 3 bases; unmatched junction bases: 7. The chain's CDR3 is CASTQTGGHTEAFF. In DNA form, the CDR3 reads TGTGCCAGCACCCAAACAGGGGGACACACTGAAGCTTTCTTT.

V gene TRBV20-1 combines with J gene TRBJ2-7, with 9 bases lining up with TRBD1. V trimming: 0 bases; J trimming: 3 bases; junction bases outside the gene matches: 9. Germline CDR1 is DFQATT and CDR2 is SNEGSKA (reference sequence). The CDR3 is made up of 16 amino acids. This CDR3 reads CSARDGTGIMIYEQYF. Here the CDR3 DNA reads TGCAGTGCTAGAGATGGGACAGGGATTATGATCTACGAGCAGTACTTC.

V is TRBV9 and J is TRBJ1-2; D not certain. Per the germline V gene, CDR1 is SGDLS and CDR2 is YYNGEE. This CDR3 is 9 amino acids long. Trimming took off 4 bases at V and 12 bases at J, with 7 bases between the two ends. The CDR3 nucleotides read TGTGCCAGCAGCCCCGGGAACACCTTC. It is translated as CASSPGNTF.

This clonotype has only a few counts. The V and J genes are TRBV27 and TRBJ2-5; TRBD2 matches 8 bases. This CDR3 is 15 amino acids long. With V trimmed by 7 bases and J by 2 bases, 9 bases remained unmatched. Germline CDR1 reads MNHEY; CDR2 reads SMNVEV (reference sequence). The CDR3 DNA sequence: TGTGCCAGCAAGTTCTCCACGGGGGGGCAAGAGACCCAGTACTTC. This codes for CASKFSTGGQETQYF.

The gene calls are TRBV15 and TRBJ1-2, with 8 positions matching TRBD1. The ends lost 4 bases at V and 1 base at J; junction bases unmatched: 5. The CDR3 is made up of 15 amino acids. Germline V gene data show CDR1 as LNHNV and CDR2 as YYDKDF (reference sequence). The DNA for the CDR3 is TGTGCCACCAGCAACAGGGGGAATCTTAACTATGGCTACACCTTC. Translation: CATSNRGNLNYGYTF.

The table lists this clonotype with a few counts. The CDR3 nucleotides read TGTGCCATCAGTGAGCCGGCCGGCGGGACTCCCTCTGGGGCCAACGTCCTGACTTTC. Protein: CAISEPAGGTPSGANVLTF. This chain connects TRBV10-3 to TRBJ2-6; D possibly corresponds to TRBD2 (6 bases). CDR1 and CDR2 from the germline V gene are ENHRY and SYGVKD. V gave up 2 bases and J gave up 0 bases, with 17 bases separating them. The CDR3 sequence is 19 residues long.

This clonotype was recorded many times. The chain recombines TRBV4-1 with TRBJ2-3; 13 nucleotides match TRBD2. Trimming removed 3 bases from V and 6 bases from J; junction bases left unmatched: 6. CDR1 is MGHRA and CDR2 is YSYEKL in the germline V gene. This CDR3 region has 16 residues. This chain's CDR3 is CASSQGLAGFGDTQYF. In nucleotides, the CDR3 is TGCGCCAGCAGCCAGGGACTAGCGGGATTTGGGGATACGCAGTATTTT.

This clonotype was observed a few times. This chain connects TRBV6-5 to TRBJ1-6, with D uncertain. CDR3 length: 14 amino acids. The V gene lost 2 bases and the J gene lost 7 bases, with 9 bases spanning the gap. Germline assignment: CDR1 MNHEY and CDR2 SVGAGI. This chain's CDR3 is CASSYGQQNSPLHF. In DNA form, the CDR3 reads TGTGCCAGCAGTTACGGCCAGCAAAATTCACCCCTCCACTTT.

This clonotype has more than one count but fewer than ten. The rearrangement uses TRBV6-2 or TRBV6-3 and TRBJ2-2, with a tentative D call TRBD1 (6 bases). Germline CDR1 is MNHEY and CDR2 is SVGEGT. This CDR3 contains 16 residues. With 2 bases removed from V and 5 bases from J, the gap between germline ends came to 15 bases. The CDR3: CASSYGEGEWTGELFF. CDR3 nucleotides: TGTGCCAGCAGTTACGGAGAGGGGGAATGGACCGGGGAGCTGTTTTTT.

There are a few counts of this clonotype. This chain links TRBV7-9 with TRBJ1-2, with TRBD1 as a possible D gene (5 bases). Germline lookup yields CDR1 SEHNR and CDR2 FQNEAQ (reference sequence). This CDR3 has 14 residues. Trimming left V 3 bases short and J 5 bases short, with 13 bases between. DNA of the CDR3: TGTGCCAGCAGCTTGGGGGAGGACGGATATGGCTACACCTTC. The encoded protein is CASSLGEDGYGYTF. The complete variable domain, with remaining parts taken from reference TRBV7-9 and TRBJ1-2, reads DTGVSQNPRHKITKRGQNVTFRCDPISEHNRLYWYRQTLGQGPEFLTYFQNEAQLEKSRLLSDRFSAERPKGSFSTLEIQRTEQGDSAMYLCASSLGEDGYGYTFGSGTRLTVV.

The chain's CDR3 is CASSLAPSGGANTGELFF. The DNA of the CDR3 is TGTGCCAGCAGTTTAGCTCCCAGCGGGGGGGCGAACACCGGGGAGCTGTTTTTT. The rearrangement uses TRBV12-3 or TRBV12-4 and TRBJ2-2, with 10 bases lining up with TRBD2. V gave up 0 bases and J gave up 0 bases; unmatched junction bases: 4. This CDR3 is 18 amino acids long.

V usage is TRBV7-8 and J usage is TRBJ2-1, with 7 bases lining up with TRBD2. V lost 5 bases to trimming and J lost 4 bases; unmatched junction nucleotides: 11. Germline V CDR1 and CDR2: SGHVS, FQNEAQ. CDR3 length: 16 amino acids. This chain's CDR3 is CASSAPGEGRYNEQFF. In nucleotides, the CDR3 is TGTGCCAGCAGCGCCCCCGGGGAGGGAAGGTACAATGAGCAGTTCTTC.

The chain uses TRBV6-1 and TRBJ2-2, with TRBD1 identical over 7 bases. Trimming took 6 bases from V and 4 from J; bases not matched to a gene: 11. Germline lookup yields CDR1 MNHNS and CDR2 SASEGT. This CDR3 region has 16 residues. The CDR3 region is CASRSRQGPTTGELFF. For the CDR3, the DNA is TGTGCCAGCAGAAGTCGACAGGGTCCTACCACCGGGGAGCTGTTTTTT.

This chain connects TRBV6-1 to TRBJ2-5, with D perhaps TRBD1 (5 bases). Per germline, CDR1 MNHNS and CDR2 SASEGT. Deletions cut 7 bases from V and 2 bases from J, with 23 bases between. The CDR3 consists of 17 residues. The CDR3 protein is CASNLQRTGAVQETQYF. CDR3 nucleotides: TGTGCCAGCAACTTACAAAGAACTGGGGCCGTTCAAGAGACCCAGTACTTC.